A selection of T cell receptor beta chains follows, all from one sample in a study of cytomegalovirus exposure and HLA in healthy donors. This table comes from immunoSEQ multiplex PCR, and its TCRdb copy is limited to in-frame clones, with some not included. This table has over 100,000 clones, around 81% appearing once. Specimen: PBMCs. These receptors came from a woman aged 25 to 39 in good health and CMV-seronegative. CDR3s include the opening cysteine and the closing phenylalanine or tryptophan. Fields, in order: J gene, V gene, CDR3 protein.

j_gene: TRBJ1-1; v_gene: TRBV14; CDR3aa: CASSQITGSTEAFF
j_gene: TRBJ2-7; v_gene: TRBV19; CDR3aa: CASSLRTGYGQYF
j_gene: TRBJ2-3; v_gene: TRBV4-3; CDR3aa: CASSQAVTSGRSPQYF
j_gene: TRBJ2-1; v_gene: TRBV7-2; CDR3aa: CASSSGLAGFSYNEQFF
j_gene: TRBJ2-7; v_gene: TRBV7-6; CDR3aa: CASSFGSGATYEQYF
j_gene: TRBJ2-1; v_gene: TRBV6-5; CDR3aa: CASSQLAGGSGEQFF
j_gene: TRBJ1-2; v_gene: TRBV27; CDR3aa: CASSLNTGGYGYTF
j_gene: TRBJ2-7; v_gene: TRBV7-3; CDR3aa: CASSFGPAYEQYF
j_gene: TRBJ2-7; v_gene: TRBV11-3; CDR3aa: CASSRGGAEQYF
j_gene: TRBJ1-6; v_gene: TRBV14; CDR3aa: CASSQTGYNSPLHF
j_gene: TRBJ2-5; v_gene: TRBV4-2; CDR3aa: CASSQDGHSGTETQYF
j_gene: TRBJ2-3; v_gene: TRBV6-6; CDR3aa: CASSYSRSGSDTQYF
j_gene: TRBJ1-6; v_gene: TRBV6-6; CDR3aa: CASSYSSGEGYSPLHF
j_gene: TRBJ2-7; v_gene: TRBV6-6; CDR3aa: CASSYASGSIYEQYF
j_gene: TRBJ2-3; v_gene: TRBV11-2; CDR3aa: CASSWDRTDTQYF
j_gene: TRBJ1-2; v_gene: TRBV9; CDR3aa: CASSVDRGQGYTF
j_gene: TRBJ2-7; v_gene: TRBV7-3; CDR3aa: CASSLNPGGPYEQYF
j_gene: TRBJ2-7; v_gene: TRBV2; CDR3aa: CASNSVSSSYEQYF
j_gene: TRBJ1-2; v_gene: TRBV19; CDR3aa: CASGTGALGYGYTF
j_gene: TRBJ2-7; v_gene: TRBV11-2; CDR3aa: CASNRGGQGPHEQYF
j_gene: TRBJ1-1; v_gene: TRBV6-6; CDR3aa: CASSYPGLGETEAFF
j_gene: TRBJ1-2; v_gene: TRBV7-2; CDR3aa: CASSDLDYGYTF
j_gene: TRBJ1-4; v_gene: TRBV30; CDR3aa: CAWSTDRTNEKLFF
j_gene: TRBJ1-2; v_gene: TRBV7-6; CDR3aa: CASSLGGHGYTF
j_gene: TRBJ2-1; v_gene: TRBV10-3; CDR3aa: CAIKTSGGGLNEQFF
j_gene: TRBJ2-7; v_gene: TRBV28; CDR3aa: CASHLGQSSYEQYF
j_gene: TRBJ2-7; v_gene: TRBV6-6; CDR3aa: CASSSGVSYEQYF